Here is one TCR beta chain with its context. The sample comes from a study of cytomegalovirus exposure and HLA in healthy donors. PCR was performed using 60 Vbeta and 13 Jbeta primers. The method was immunoSEQ multiplex PCR; TCRdb's version includes in-frame clones alone and lacks a portion of them. Of around 200,000 clones in the sample, about three quarters were seen once. The CDR3 is made up of 14 amino acids. With 4 bases clipped from V and 6 bases from J, the junction kept 4 bases outside the gene matches. In germline, CDR1 is MNHNS, CDR2 SASEGT. The V and J genes are TRBV6-1 and TRBJ2-1, with 9 bases aligning to TRBD2. This receptor was identified in a man aged 18 to 29 in good health and CMV-seronegative. The sequencing input was PBMCs. The CDR3 DNA sequence: TGTGCCAGCAGTGTTGCGGGGGGGTCCAATGAGCAGTTCTTC. Its translation is CASSVAGGSNEQFF.